Here is one T cell receptor (beta chain) with its context. Its antigen is unknown. Treatment was busulfan-fludarabine conditioning, a marrow graft, and cyclophosphamide on days +3 and +4. The sample is drawn from a study of T cells after posttransplantation cyclophosphamide. Overall study results and limits: Later post-transplant blood repertoires were often dominated by donor CD8+ memory clones. Skin or GI-infiltrating T cells shared few TRB sequences with blood.

This table comes from immunoSEQ multiplex PCR, and its TCRdb copy is limited to in-frame clones, with some not included. Here the sample spans around 10,000 clones, around four fifths being singletons. V was trimmed by 3 bases and J by 7 bases, leaving 19 bases between them. Germline CDR1 KGHSH, CDR2 LQKENI. The CDR3 spans 15 residues. This TCR was recovered from a female patient aged 50-60 years who received an allogeneic stem cell transplant from a related donor, was CMV-positive, and had no GVHD. Some of these T cells may belong to the graft donor. The gene calls are TRBV18 and TRBJ2-7; tentative D call: TRBD1 (5 bases). The source material was PBMCs, sampled about 1,800 days after allogeneic stem cell transplant with posttransplant cyclophosphamide. Here the CDR3 reads CASSPRQGKIVEQYF. The CDR3, as DNA: TGTGCCAGCTCACCGCGGCAGGGAAAGATTGTGGAGCAGTACTTC.